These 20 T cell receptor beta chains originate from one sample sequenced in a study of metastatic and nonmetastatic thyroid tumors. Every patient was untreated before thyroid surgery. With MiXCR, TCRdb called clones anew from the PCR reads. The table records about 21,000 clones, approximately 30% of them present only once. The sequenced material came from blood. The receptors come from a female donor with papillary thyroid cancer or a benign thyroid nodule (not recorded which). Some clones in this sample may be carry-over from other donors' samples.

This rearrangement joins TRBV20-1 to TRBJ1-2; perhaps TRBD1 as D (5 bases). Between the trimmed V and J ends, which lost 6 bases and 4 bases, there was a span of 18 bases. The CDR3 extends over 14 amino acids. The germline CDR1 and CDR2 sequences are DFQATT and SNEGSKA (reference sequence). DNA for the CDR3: TGCAGTGCGGACCCGGACGGGGCCATCTATGGCTACACCTTC. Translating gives CSADPDGAIYGYTF.

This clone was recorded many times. The CDR3 DNA reads TGTGCCAGCAGTTTAAGGGCTAGCGGGAGGGCCACAGATACGCAGTATTTT. This encodes CASSLRASGRATDTQYF. The rearrangement joins TRBV12-3 or TRBV12-4 to TRBJ2-3; 12 nucleotides match TRBD2. The CDR3 runs to 17 residues. The ends lost 2 bases at V and 2 bases at J; junction bases unmatched: 5.

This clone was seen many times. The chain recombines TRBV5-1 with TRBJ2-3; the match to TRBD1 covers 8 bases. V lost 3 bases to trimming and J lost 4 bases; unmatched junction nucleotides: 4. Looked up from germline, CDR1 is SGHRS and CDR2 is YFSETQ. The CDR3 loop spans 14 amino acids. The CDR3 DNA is TGCGCCAGCAGCTCGACAGGGGATCCAGATACGCAGTATTTT. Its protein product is CASSSTGDPDTQYF.

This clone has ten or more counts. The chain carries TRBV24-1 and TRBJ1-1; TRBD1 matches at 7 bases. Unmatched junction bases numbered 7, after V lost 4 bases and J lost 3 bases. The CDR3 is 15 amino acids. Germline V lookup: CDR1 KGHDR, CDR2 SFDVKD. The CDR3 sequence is CATSDNRGGDTEAFF. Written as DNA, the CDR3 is TGTGCCACCAGTGACAACAGGGGAGGGGACACTGAAGCTTTCTTT.

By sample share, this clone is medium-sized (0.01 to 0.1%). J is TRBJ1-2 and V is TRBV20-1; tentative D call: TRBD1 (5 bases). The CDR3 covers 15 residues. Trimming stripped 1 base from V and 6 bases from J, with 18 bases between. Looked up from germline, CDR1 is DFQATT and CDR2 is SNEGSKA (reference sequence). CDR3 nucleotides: TGCAGTGCTAGAGTATTCGGGACTCGGAGGAATGGCTACACCTTC. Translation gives CSARVFGTRRNGYTF.

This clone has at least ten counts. Written as DNA, the CDR3 is TGTGCCAGCAGGCGGAGACTAGCGGGGATTCAAGAGACCCAGTACTTC. Encoded protein: CASRRRLAGIQETQYF. V gene TRBV7-8 combines with J gene TRBJ2-5; 11 nucleotides line up with TRBD2. From germline, CDR1 is SGHVS and CDR2 FQNEAQ. After removal of 6 bases from V and 2 bases from J, the junction contained 8 bases not matched to a gene. The CDR3 has 16 residues.

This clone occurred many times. The CDR3 protein is CSAVASTREQYF. The CDR3 nucleotides are TGCAGTGCTGTCGCCTCCACTCGCGAGCAGTACTTC. The rearrangement joins TRBV20-1 to TRBJ2-7; no firm D call. Germline CDR1 and CDR2: DFQATT and SNEGSKA (reference sequence). The CDR3 loop spans 12 amino acids. The V and J ends lost 5 bases and 6 bases respectively, with 14 bases between them.

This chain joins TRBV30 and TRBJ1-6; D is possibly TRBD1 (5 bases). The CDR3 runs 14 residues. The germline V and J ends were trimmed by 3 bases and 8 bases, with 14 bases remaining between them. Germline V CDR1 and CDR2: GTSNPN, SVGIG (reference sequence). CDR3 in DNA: TGTGCCTGGAGGCTCTACGGGACGGATTCACCCCTCCACTTT. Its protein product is CAWRLYGTDSPLHF.

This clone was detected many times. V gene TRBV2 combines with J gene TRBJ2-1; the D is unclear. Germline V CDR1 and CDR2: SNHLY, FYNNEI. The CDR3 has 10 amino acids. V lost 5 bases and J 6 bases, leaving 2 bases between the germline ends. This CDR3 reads CASSTNEQFF. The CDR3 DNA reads TGTGCCAGCAGTACCAATGAGCAGTTCTTC. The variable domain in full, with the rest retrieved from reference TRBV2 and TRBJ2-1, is EPEVTQTPSHQVTQMGQEVILRCVPISNHLYFYWYRQILGQKVEFLVSFYNNEISEKSEIFDDQFSVERPDGSNFTLKIRSTKLEDSAMYFCASSTNEQFFGPGTRLTVL.

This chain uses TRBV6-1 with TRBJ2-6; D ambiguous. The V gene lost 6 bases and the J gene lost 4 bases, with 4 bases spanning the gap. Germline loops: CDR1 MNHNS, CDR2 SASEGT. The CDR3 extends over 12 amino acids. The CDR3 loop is CASSRGANVLTF. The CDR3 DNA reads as TGTGCCAGCAGCAGGGGGGCCAACGTCCTGACTTTC.

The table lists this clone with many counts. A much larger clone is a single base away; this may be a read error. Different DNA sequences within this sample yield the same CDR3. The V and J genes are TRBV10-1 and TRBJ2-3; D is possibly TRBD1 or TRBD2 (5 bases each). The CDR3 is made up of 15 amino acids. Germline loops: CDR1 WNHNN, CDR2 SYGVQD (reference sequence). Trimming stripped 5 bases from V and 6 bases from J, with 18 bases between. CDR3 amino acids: CASSSAGTPADTQYF. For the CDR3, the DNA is TGCGCCAGCAGTTCAGCCGGGACCCCCGCGGATACGCAGTATTTT.

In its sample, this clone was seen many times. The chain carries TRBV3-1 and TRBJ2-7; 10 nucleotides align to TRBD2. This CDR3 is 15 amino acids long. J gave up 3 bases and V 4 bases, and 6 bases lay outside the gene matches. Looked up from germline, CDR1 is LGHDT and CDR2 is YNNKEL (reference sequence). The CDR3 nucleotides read TGTGCCAGCAGCCGGACTAGCGGAATTGGCTACGAGCAGTACTTC. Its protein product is CASSRTSGIGYEQYF.

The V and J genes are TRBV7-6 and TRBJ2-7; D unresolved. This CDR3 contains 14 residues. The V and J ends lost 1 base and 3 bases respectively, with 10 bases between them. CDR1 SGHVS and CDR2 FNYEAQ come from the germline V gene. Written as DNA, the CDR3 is TGTGCCAGCAGCTTAGAGGGCAGAGGCTACGAGCAGTACTTC. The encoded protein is CASSLEGRGYEQYF.

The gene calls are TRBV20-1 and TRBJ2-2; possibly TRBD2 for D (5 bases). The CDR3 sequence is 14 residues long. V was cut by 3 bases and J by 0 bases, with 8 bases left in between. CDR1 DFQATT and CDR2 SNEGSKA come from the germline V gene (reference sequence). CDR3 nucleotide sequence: TGCAGTGCTAGTGGACTCGCGAACACCGGGGAGCTGTTTTTT. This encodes CSASGLANTGELFF.

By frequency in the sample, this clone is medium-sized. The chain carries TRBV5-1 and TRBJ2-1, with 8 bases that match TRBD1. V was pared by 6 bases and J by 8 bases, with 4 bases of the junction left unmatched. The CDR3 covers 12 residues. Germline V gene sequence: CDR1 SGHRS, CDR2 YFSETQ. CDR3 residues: CASISGGDEQFF. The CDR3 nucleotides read TGCGCCAGCATTTCAGGGGGCGATGAGCAGTTCTTC.

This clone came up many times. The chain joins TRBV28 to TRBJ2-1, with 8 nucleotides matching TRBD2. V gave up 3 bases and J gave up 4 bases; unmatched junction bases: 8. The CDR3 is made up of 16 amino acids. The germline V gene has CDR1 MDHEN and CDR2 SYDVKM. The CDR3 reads CASSLLAGSPYNEQFF. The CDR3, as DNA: TGTGCCAGCAGTTTGCTAGCGGGTAGCCCGTACAATGAGCAGTTCTTC.

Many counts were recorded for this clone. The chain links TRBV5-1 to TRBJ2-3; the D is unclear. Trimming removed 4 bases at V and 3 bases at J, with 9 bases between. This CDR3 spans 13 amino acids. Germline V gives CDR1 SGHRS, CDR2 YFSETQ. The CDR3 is CASSAPVTDTQYF. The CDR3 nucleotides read TGCGCCAGCAGCGCCCCTGTAACAGATACGCAGTATTTT.

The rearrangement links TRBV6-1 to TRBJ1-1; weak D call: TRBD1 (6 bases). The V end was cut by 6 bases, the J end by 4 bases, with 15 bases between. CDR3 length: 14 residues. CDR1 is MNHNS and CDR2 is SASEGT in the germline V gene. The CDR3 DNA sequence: TGTGCCAGCAGCGGGGGGGGCGCGATCACTGAAGCTTTCTTT. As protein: CASSGGGAITEAFF.

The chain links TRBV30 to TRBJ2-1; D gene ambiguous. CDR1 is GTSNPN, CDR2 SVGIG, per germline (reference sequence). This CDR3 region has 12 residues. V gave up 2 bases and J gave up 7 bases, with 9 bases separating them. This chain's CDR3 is CAWSLMRNEQFF. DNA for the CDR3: TGTGCCTGGAGTTTGATGAGGAATGAGCAGTTCTTC.

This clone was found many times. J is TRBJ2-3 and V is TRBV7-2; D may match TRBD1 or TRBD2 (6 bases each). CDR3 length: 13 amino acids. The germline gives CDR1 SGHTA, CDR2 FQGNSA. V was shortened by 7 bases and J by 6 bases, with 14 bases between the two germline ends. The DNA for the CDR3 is TGTGCCAGCAAGCCGGGGGCCTCCGATACGCAGTATTTT. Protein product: CASKPGASDTQYF. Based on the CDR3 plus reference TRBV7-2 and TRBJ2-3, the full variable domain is GAGVSQSPSNKVTEKGKDVELRCDPISGHTALYWYRQSLGQGLEFLIYFQGNSAPDKSGLPSDRFSAERTGGSVSTLTIQRTQQEDSAVYLCASKPGASDTQYFGPGTRLTVL.